This passage covers 7 T cell receptor beta chains from one sample sequenced in a study of lymphopenia after photon versus proton radiotherapy. Repertoires were generated with immunoSEQ multiplex PCR, while TCRdb's copy carries only in-frame clones and drops some. The sample shows about 64,000 clones, approximately 86% of them seen only once. The source was peripheral blood, collected from a patient treated with proton-based radiotherapy. These receptors were collected from a man aged 80 or over with esophageal cancer.

The V gene is TRBV7-3, the J gene TRBJ2-2, with 7 nucleotides matching TRBD1. The CDR3 is 14 amino acids. J was trimmed by 7 bases and V by 5 bases; bases with no gene match: 7. Per germline, CDR1 SGHTA and CDR2 FQGTGA. The CDR3 reads CASSLDRASGELFF. For the CDR3, the DNA is TGTGCCAGCAGCCTCGACAGGGCGAGCGGGGAGCTGTTTTTT.

The chain links TRBV9 to TRBJ2-2; D unclear. CDR1 and CDR2 from the germline V gene are SGDLS and YYNGEE. Deletions cut 4 bases from V and 2 bases from J, with 9 bases between. The CDR3 covers 14 residues. The CDR3 loop reads CASSMGLNTGELFF. In nucleotides, the CDR3 is TGTGCCAGCAGCATGGGCCTTAACACCGGGGAGCTGTTTTTT.

This clone came up once. V gene TRBV6-6 combines with J gene TRBJ2-2, with 9 bases matching TRBD2. Germline loops: CDR1 MNHNY, CDR2 SVGAGI (reference sequence). The CDR3 sequence is 15 residues long. J lost 7 bases, V lost 7 bases, and 10 bases had no gene match. DNA for the CDR3: TGTGCCAGCAAGGCCAGCGGGAGGATTGGCGGGGAGCTGTTTTTT. This codes for CASKASGRIGGELFF.

The CDR3 DNA sequence: TGTGCCAGCAGTTTTGTGGGAGGAATAGCGGGGGTGGGGGATACGCAGTATTTT. Encoded protein: CASSFVGGIAGVGDTQYF. This chain links TRBV28 with TRBJ2-3; 9 positions match TRBD2. CDR1 is MDHEN, CDR2 SYDVKM, per germline. The CDR3 has 18 residues. The junction had 16 bases not matched to a gene; V was cut back by 3 bases and J by 6 bases.

The chain links TRBV5-5 to TRBJ1-1; possible D gene TRBD1, 5 bases. The CDR3 extends over 14 amino acids. The germline gives CDR1 SGHKS, CDR2 YYEKEE (reference sequence). Trimming cost V 1 base and J 3 bases, with 10 bases left between them. CDR3 coding DNA: TGTGCCAGCAGCTTGTTAGGGGCGGACACTGAAGCTTTCTTT. It is translated as CASSLLGADTEAFF.

The chain joins TRBV11-2 to TRBJ2-5, with 7 bases aligning to TRBD1. The germline CDR1 and CDR2 sequences are SGHAT and FQNNGV. This CDR3 comprises 13 residues. V shed 6 bases and J 5 bases; nucleotides not matched to a gene: 6. The CDR3 is CASRETGLETQYF. Here the CDR3 DNA reads TGTGCCAGCAGGGAGACAGGGTTGGAGACCCAGTACTTC.

The chain has TRBV29-1 and TRBJ2-6; TRBD1 agrees at 12 bases. The CDR3 is 16 amino acids. The germline CDR1 and CDR2 sequences are SQVTM and ANQGSEA. Unmatched junction bases numbered 4, after V lost 6 bases and J lost 1 base. The CDR3 here is CSVKGQGASGANVLTF. The CDR3 nucleotides are TGCAGCGTGAAGGGACAGGGGGCTTCTGGGGCCAACGTCCTGACTTTC.